This TCR beta chain was observed in a study of T cell responses to AZD1222 COVID-19 vaccine. Regarding the study as a whole: AZD1222 recipients seropositive at baseline numbered only five to seven. Reportedly, close to half of spike-specific TCRs are directed against unmutated variant regions. Clonal diversity was possibly underestimated; the donors were predominantly white British and more often female. Researchers report vaccine-associated CD4 TCRs spanning spike, with dominance at 160-218 and 743-854.

This CDR3 has 14 amino acids. V was trimmed by 4 bases and J by 5 bases, leaving 12 bases between them. Germline CDR1 and CDR2: LNHDA and SQIVND (reference sequence). Sequencing was performed with immunoSEQ multiplex PCR; in TCRdb, only in-frame clones are kept and a portion is missing. The sample table includes 150,000 or so clones. A word on this clone: Its antigen is not identified.

This TCR derives from an adult in good health. Sequencing was done on a sample of peripheral blood. The V and J genes are TRBV19 and TRBJ1-5; TRBD1 is a possible D gene (5 bases). The CDR3 loop reads CASSKAGWDQPQHF. The CDR3 DNA reads TGTGCCAGTAGTAAAGCAGGGTGGGATCAGCCCCAGCATTTT.